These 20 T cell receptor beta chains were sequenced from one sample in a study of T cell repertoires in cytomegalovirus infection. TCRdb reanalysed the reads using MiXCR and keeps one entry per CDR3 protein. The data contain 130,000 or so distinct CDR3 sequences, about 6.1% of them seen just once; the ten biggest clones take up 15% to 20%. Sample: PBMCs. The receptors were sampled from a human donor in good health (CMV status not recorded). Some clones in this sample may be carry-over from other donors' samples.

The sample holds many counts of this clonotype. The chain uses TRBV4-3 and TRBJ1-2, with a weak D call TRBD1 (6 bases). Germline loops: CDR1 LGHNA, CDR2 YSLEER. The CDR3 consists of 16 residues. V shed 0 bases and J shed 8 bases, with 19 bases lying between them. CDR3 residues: CASSQDEGLGAGGYTF. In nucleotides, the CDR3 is TGCGCCAGCAGCCAAGATGAGGGCCTGGGGGCTGGCGGCTACACCTTC.

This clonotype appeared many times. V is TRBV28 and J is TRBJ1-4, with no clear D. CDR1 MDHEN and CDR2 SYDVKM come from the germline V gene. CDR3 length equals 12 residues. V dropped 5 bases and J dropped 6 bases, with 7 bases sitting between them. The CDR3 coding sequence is TGTGCCAGCAGTCCCCGAGATGAAAAACTGTTTTTT. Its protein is CASSPRDEKLFF.

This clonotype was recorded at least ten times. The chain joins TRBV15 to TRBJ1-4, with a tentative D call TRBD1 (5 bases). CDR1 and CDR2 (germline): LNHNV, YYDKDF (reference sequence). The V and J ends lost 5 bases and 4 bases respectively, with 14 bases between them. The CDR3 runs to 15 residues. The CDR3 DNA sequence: TGTGCCACCAGCGCGGACCTCAGGGATAATGAAAAACTGTTTTTT. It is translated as CATSADLRDNEKLFF.

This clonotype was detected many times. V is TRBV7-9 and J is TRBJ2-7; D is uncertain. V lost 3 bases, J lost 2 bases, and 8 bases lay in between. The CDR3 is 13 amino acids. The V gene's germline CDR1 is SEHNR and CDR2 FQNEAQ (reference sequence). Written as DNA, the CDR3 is TGTGCCAGCAGCTTTCGATACCCCTACGAGCAGTACTTC. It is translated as CASSFRYPYEQYF.

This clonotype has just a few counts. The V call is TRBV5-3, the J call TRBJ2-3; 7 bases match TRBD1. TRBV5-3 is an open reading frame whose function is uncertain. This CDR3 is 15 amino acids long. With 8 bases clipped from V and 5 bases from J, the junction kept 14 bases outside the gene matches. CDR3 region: CASSYEGQRVDTQYF. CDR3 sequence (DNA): TGTGCCAGCAGTTATGAGGGACAGAGGGTAGATACGCAGTATTTT.

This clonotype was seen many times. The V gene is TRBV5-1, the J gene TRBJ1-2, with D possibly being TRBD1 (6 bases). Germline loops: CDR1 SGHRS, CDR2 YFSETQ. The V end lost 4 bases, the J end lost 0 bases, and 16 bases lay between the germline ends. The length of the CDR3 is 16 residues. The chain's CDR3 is CASSHGGRRTNYGYTF. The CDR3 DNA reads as TGCGCCAGCAGCCACGGGGGGCGGAGGACTAACTATGGCTACACCTTC.

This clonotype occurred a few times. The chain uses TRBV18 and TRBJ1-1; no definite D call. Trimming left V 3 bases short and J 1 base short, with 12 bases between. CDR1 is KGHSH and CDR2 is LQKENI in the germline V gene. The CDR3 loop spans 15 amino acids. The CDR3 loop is CASSPGPASNTEAFF. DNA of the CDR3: TGTGCCAGCTCACCGGGCCCAGCTTCGAACACTGAAGCTTTCTTT.

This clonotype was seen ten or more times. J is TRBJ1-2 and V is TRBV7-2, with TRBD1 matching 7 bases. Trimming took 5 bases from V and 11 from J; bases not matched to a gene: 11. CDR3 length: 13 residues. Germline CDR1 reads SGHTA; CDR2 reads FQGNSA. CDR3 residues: CASSPDRVLGYTF. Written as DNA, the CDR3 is TGTGCCAGCAGCCCCGACAGGGTTTTGGGGTACACCTTC. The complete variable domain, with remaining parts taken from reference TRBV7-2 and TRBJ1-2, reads GAGVSQSPSNKVTEKGKDVELRCDPISGHTALYWYRQSLGQGLEFLIYFQGNSAPDKSGLPSDRFSAERTGGSVSTLTIQRTQQEDSAVYLCASSPDRVLGYTFGSGTRLTVV.

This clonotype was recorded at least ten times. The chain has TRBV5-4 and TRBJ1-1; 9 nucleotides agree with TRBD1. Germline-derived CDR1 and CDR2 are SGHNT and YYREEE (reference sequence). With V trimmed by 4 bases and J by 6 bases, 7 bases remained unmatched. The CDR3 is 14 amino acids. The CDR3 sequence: CASSPGNRGPEAFF. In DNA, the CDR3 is TGTGCCAGCAGCCCGGGAAACAGGGGGCCTGAAGCTTTCTTT.

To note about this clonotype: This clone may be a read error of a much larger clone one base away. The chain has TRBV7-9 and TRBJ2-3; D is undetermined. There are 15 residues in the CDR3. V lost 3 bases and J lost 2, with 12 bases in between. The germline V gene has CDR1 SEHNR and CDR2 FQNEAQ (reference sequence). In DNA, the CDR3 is TGTGCCAGCAGCTTTTTCGACTCCAACACAGATACGCAGTATTTT. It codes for CASSFFDSNTDTQYF. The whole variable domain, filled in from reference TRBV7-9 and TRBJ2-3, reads DTGVSQNPRHKITKRGQNVTFRCDPISEHNRLYWYRQTLGQGPEFLTYFQNEAQLEKSRLLSDRFSAERPKGSFSTLEIQRTEQGDSAMYLCASSFFDSNTDTQYFGPGTRLTVL.

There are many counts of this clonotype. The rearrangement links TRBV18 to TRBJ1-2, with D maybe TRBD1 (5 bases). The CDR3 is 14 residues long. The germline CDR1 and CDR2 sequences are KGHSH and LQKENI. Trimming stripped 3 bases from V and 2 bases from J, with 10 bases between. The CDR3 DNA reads TGTGCCAGCTCACCCGTCGACAGAAACTATGGCTACACCTTC. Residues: CASSPVDRNYGYTF.

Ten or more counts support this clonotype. CDR3 in DNA: TGTGCCAGCAGGGACTTGACAGTCAACTATGGCTACACCTTC. The encoded protein is CASRDLTVNYGYTF. V usage is TRBV6-2 or TRBV6-3 and J usage is TRBJ1-2; a possible D gene is TRBD1 (5 bases). The V end lost 6 bases, the J end lost 2 bases, and 13 bases lay between the germline ends. Germline values: CDR1 MNHEY, CDR2 SVGEGT. The CDR3 is 14 amino acids.

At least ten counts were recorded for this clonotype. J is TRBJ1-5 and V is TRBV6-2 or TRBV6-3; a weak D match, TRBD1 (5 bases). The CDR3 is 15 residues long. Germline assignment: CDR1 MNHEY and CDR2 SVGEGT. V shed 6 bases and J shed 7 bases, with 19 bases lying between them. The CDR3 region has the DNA TGTGCCAGCAGCGAGACAGCTTTTAGCGGACAGCCCCAGCATTTT. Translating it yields CASSETAFSGQPQHF.

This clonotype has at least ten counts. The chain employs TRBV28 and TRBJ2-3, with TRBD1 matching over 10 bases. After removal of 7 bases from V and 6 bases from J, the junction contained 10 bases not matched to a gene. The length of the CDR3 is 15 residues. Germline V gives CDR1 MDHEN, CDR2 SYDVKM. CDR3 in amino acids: CASIPGQGFSDTQYF. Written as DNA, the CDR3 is TGTGCCAGCATTCCGGGACAGGGGTTTTCCGATACGCAGTATTTT. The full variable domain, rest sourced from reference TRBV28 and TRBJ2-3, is DVKVTQSSRYLVKRTGEKVFLECVQDMDHENMFWYRQDPGLGLRLIYFSYDVKMKEKGDIPEGYSVSREKKERFSLILESASTNQTSMYLCASIPGQGFSDTQYFGPGTRLTVL.

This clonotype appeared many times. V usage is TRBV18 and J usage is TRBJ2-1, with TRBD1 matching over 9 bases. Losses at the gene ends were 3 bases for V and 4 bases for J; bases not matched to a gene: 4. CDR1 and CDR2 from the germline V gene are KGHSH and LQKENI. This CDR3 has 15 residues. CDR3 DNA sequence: TGTGCCAGCTCACCCGGGACAGGGAGTTACAATGAGCAGTTCTTC. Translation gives CASSPGTGSYNEQFF.

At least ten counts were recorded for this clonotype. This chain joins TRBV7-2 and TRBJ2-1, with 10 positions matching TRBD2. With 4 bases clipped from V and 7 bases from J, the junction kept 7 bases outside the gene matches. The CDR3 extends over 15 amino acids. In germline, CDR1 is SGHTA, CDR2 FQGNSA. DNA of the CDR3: TGTGCCAGCAGCTCGAGCGGGGGGGAGAGGAATGAGCAGTTCTTC. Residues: CASSSSGGERNEQFF.

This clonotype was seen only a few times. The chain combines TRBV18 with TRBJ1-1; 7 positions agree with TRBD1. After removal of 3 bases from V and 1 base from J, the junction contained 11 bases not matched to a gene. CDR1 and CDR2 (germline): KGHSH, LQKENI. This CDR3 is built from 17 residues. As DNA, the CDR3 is TGTGCCAGCTCACCTGGAATTCCGGGACAGAAGAACACTGAAGCTTTCTTT. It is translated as CASSPGIPGQKNTEAFF.

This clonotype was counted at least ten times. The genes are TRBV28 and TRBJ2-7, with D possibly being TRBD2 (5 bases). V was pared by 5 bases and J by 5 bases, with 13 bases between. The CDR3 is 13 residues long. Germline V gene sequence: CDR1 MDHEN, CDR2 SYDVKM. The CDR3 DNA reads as TGTGCCAGCAGTCCCACGTGGAGGCACGAGCAGTACTTC. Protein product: CASSPTWRHEQYF.

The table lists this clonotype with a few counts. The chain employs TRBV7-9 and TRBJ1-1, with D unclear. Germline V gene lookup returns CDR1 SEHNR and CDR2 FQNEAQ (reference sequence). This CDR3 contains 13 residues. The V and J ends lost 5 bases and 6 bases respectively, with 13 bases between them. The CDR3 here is CASSQTWEPEAFF. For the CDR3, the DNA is TGTGCCAGCAGCCAGACCTGGGAACCTGAAGCTTTCTTT.

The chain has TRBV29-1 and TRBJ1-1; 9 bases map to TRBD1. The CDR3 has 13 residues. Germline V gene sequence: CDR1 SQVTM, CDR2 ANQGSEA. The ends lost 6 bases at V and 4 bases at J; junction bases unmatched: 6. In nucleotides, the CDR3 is TGCAGCGTCCGGGACAGGGTAATCACTGAAGCTTTCTTT. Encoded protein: CSVRDRVITEAFF.